In this sample, the clone carrying this T cell receptor beta chain turned up once. Authors' processing steps: Reference gene primer amplification gave nucleated cell count estimates. The protocol was immunoSEQ multiplex PCR, while the TCRdb copy is restricted to in-frame clones and leaves out a portion. The V and J calls and clone size are taken from that table; D and trimming were inferred from the DNA. The data contain over 200,000 clones, over 80% of them singletons. The CDR3 covers 17 residues. The trim removed 1 base at V and 3 bases at J, leaving 9 bases unmatched. From germline, CDR1 is SNHLY and CDR2 FYNNEI. These data originate in a study of blood T cell repertoires in COVID-19.

The rearrangement joins TRBV2 to TRBJ2-5, with TRBD2 identical over 9 bases. The sample comprised PBMCs or T cells enriched from blood (not recorded which). The sequence derives from a woman aged 40-49 years who had recovered from COVID-19. CDR3: CASSEEGSGSGEETQYF. CDR3 bases: TGTGCCAGCAGTGAAGAAGGTAGCGGGAGTGGGGAAGAGACCCAGTACTTC.